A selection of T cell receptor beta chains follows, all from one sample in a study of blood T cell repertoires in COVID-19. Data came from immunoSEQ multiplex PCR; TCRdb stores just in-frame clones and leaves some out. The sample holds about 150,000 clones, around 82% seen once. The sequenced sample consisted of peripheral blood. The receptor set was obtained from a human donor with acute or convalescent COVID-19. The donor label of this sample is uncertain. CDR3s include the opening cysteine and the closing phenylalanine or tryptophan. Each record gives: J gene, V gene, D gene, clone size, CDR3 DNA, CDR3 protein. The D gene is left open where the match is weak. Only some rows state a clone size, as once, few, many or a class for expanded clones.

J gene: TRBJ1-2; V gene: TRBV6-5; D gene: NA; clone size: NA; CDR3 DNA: TGTGCCAGCAGTTACTCGAACAGGCCTAACTATGGCTACACCTTC; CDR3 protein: CASSYSNRPNYGYTF
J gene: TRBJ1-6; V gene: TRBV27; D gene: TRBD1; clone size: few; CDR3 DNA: TGTGCCAGCAGTTCCGCCGGGACAGCCTATAATTCACCCCTCCACTTT; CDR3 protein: CASSSAGTAYNSPLHF
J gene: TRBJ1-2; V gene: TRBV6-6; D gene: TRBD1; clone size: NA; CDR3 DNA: TGTGCCAGCAGTTTCTTAACAGGGGGCGTAGGTGGCTACACCTTC; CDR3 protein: CASSFLTGGVGGYTF
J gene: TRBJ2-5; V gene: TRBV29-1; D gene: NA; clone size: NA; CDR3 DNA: TGCAGCGTTGAATTGGGGGCTTCAGAGACCCAGTACTTC; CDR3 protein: CSVELGASETQYF
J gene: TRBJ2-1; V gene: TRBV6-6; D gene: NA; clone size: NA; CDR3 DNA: TGTGCCAGCTGTCCACGTACTAGGGAAGGCAATGAGCAGTTCTTC; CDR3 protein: CASCPRTREGNEQFF
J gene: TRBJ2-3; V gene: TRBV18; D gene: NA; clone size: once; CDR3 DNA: TGTGCCAGCTCCCCTAGGCGGGGTATGGCAGATACGCAGTATTTT; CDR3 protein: CASSPRRGMADTQYF
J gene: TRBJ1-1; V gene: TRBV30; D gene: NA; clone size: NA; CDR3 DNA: TGTGCCTGGAGTAATACCCGGGTTATGAACACTGAAGCTTTCTTT; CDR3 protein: CAWSNTRVMNTEAFF
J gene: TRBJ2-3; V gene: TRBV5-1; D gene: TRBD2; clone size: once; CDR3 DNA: TGCGCCAGCAGAAAGACTAGCGGGGGGGCGAAAGATACGCAGTATTTT; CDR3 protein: CASRKTSGGAKDTQYF
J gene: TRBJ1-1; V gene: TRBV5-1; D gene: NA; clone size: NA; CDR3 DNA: TGCGCCAGCAGCCCTAACCCGACAGGTTCGGCGAACACTGAAGCTTTCTTT; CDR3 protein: CASSPNPTGSANTEAFF
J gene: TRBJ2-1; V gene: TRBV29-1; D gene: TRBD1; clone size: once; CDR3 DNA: TGCAGCGTTGAACTGGGTCGGGACAGGGATGTCACTGAGCAGTTCTTC; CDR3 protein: CSVELGRDRDVTEQFF
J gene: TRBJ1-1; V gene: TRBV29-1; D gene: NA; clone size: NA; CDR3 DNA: TGCAGCGTTGAGTACCGGTCGGACACTGAAGCTTTCTTT; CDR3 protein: CSVEYRSDTEAFF
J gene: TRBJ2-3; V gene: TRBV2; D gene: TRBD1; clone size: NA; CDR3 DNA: TGTGCCAGCGCTCGACAGGGAGGCACAGATACGCAGTATTTT; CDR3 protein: CASARQGGTDTQYF
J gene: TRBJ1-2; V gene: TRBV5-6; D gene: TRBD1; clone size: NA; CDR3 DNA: TGTGCCAGCAGCTTTGACAGGGGGCTCTATGGCTACACCTTC; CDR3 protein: CASSFDRGLYGYTF
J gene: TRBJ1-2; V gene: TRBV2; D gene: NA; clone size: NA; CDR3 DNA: TGTGCCAGCAGCCAAGACAGCTATGGCTACACCTTC; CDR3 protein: CASSQDSYGYTF
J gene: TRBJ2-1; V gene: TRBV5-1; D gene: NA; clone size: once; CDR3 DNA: TGCGCCAGCAGCGCCAGGATTAACAATGAGCAGTTCTTC; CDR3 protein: CASSARINNEQFF
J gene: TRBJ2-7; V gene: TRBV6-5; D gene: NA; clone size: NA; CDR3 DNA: TGTGCCAGCAGTTCCTTTGTTACTCGCGGCTACGAGCAGTACTTC; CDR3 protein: CASSSFVTRGYEQYF
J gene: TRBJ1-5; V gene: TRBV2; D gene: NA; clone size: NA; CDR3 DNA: TGTGCCAGCAGCGCGGGCCTTAATCAGCCCCAGCATTTT; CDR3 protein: CASSAGLNQPQHF
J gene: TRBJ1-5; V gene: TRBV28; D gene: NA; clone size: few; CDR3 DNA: TGTGCCAGCAGTTTAAAGAGACGGGTGTCAGATCAGCCCCAGCATTTT; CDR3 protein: CASSLKRRVSDQPQHF
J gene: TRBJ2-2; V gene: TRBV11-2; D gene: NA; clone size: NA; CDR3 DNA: TGTGCCAGCCAGCCGGGGCGGGGCACCGGGGAGCTGTTTTTT; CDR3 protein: CASQPGRGTGELFF
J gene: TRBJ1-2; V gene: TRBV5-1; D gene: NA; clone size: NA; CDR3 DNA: TGCGCCAGCAGCTTGGAAGCAACCAGAGGGCCCTATGGCTACACCTTC; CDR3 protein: CASSLEATRGPYGYTF
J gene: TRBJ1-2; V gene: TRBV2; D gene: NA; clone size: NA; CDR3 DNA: TGTGCCAGCAGAGAGGGGGAACGTGGCTACACCTTC; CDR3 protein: CASREGERGYTF
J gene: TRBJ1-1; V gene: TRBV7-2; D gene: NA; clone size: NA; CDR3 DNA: TGTGCCAGCAGCTTAGTTCGGAACACTGAAGCTTTCTTT; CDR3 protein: CASSLVRNTEAFF
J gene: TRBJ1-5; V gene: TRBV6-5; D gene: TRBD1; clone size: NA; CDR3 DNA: TGTGCCAGCAGCCCCGGGACAGGTCTTAATCAGCCCCAGCATTTT; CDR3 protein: CASSPGTGLNQPQHF
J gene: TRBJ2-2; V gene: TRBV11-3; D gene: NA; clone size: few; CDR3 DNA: TGTGCCAGCAGCTTAGTTAGCACCGGGGAGCTGTTTTTT; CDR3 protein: CASSLVSTGELFF
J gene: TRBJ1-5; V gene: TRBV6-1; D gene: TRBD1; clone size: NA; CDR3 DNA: TGTGCCAGCAGTGCCTCCACCGGGACAGCTTATCAGCCCCAGCATTTT; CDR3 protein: CASSASTGTAYQPQHF